These 27 T cell receptor beta chains were sequenced from one sample in a study of CD8 T cells in Susac syndrome. Random hexamers primed reverse transcription of roughly 0.5 to 1 ug RNA. TCRdb passed the immunoSEQ multiplex PCR reads through MiXCR, listing each CDR3 protein once. The table lists some 450,000 distinct CDR3 sequences, approximately 85% of them singletons. The sample was CD8+ T cells from PBMCs. The receptor source for this set is a human donor with multiple sclerosis.

The chain carries TRBV2 and TRBJ2-3, with 10 bases identical to TRBD1. This CDR3 has 17 residues. Germline V lookup: CDR1 SNHLY, CDR2 FYNNEI. The junction had 8 bases not matched to a gene; V was cut back by 4 bases and J by 1 base. DNA for the CDR3: TGTGCCAGCAGTGTTCCCTCCGGGACAGGGGGCACAGATACGCAGTATTTT. Its translation is CASSVPSGTGGTDTQYF.

The CDR3 here is CSVEPPRDSCLEAFF. In DNA form, the CDR3 reads TGCAGCGTTGAACCCCCCCGGGACAGTTGTCTAGAAGCTTTCTTT. The chain has TRBV29-1 and TRBJ1-1, with 7 bases fitting TRBD1. After removal of 2 bases from V and 8 bases from J, the junction contained 14 bases not matched to a gene. The V gene's germline CDR1 is SQVTM and CDR2 ANQGSEA. This CDR3 spans 15 amino acids.

V is TRBV6-1 and J is TRBJ1-1, with TRBD1 as a possible D gene (5 bases). The CDR3 is 14 amino acids. V lost 1 base, J lost 5 bases, and 11 bases lay in between. The germline CDR1 and CDR2 sequences are MNHNS and SASEGT. The CDR3 DNA reads as TGTGCCAGCAGTGAAGTCGGGGGTCGGACTGAAGCTTTCTTT. Amino acid sequence: CASSEVGGRTEAFF.

The chain carries TRBV20-1 and TRBJ2-1, with 12 bases lining up with TRBD2. CDR3 length: 14 residues. CDR1 DFQATT and CDR2 SNEGSKA come from the germline V gene (reference sequence). V lost 6 bases, J lost 4 bases, and 4 bases stayed unmatched. The CDR3 sequence: CSAHGLAGYNEQFF. The DNA for the CDR3 is TGCAGTGCCCATGGACTAGCGGGATACAATGAGCAGTTCTTC.

The chain joins TRBV6-2 or TRBV6-3 to TRBJ2-1, with 12 bases that match TRBD2. Germline V gene lookup returns CDR1 MNHEY and CDR2 SVGEGT. The CDR3 sequence is 15 residues long. Trimming removed 7 bases from V and 10 bases from J; junction bases left unmatched: 11. The CDR3 nucleotides read TGTGCCAGCACATCACTAGCGGGAGGAGTCGGCGAGCAGTTCTTC. Translated, it gives CASTSLAGGVGEQFF.

This rearrangement joins TRBV3-1 to TRBJ2-5; D not certain. Germline V CDR1 and CDR2: LGHDT, YNNKEL (reference sequence). Deletions cut 0 bases from V and 3 bases from J, with 20 bases between. The CDR3 has 18 residues. DNA for the CDR3: TGTGCCAGCAGCCAAGAGCGAGACCGGACCTCCTTAAAAGAGACCCAGTACTTC. Protein product: CASSQERDRTSLKETQYF.

The chain couples TRBV7-3 to TRBJ2-5; D gene ambiguous. V lost 9 bases and J lost 5, with 10 bases in between. CDR1 is SGHTA, CDR2 FQGTGA, per germline. There are 11 residues in the CDR3. The CDR3, as DNA: TGTGCCAGGTGTAAAGGGGAGACCCAGTACTTC. Residues: CARCKGETQYF.

This clonotype was detected once. This chain uses TRBV12-3 or TRBV12-4 with TRBJ1-2; D is possibly TRBD1 (5 bases). The CDR3 is 13 residues long. Trimming left V 4 bases short and J 4 bases short, with 10 bases between. The CDR3 sequence is CASSSDRIYGYTF. CDR3 sequence (DNA): TGTGCCAGCAGTTCCGACAGAATCTATGGCTACACCTTC.

The V gene is TRBV5-6, the J gene TRBJ2-1; TRBD2 aligns across 7 bases. Per germline, CDR1 SGHDT and CDR2 YYEEEE. This CDR3 has 13 residues. The trim removed 0 bases at V and 13 bases at J, leaving 7 bases unmatched. The CDR3 reads CASSLGAGKGQFF. The CDR3 region has the DNA TGTGCCAGCAGCTTGGGAGCGGGAAAGGGCCAGTTCTTC.

J is TRBJ2-2 and V is TRBV6-1, with 12 bases fitting TRBD2. The CDR3 contains 17 residues. V gave up 6 bases and J gave up 1 base; unmatched junction bases: 6. Per germline, CDR1 MNHNS and CDR2 SASEGT. CDR3 sequence: CASSPSGGDRNTGELFF. Written as DNA, the CDR3 is TGTGCCAGCAGCCCTAGCGGGGGGGACCGGAACACCGGGGAGCTGTTTTTT.

V is TRBV13 and J is TRBJ2-1, with D unresolved. Trimming took off 0 bases at V and 6 bases at J, with 12 bases between the two ends. This CDR3 region has 15 residues. Germline CDR1 reads PRHDT; CDR2 reads FYEKMQ (reference sequence). CDR3 sequence reads: CASSLGVGGSNEQFF. The CDR3 DNA reads as TGTGCCAGCAGCTTAGGGGTTGGTGGTAGCAATGAGCAGTTCTTC.

J is TRBJ2-7 and V is TRBV29-1, with 9 bases matching TRBD1. This CDR3 has 17 amino acids. The V gene end was trimmed by 1 base and the J gene end by 3 bases; junction bases not matched to a gene: 13. Germline V CDR1 and CDR2: SQVTM, ANQGSEA. The CDR3 coding sequence is TGCAGCGTTGAAGGGGTCCCGGGACAGGGTTTAGGCTACGAGCAGTACTTC. It yields the protein CSVEGVPGQGLGYEQYF.

This rearrangement joins TRBV7-9 to TRBJ1-1, with a possible D match to TRBD1 (5 bases). In germline, CDR1 is SEHNR, CDR2 FQNEAQ (reference sequence). The length of the CDR3 is 17 residues. Trimming took 2 bases from V and 1 from J, leaving 17 bases between them. This CDR3 reads CASSLPLRAPENTEAFF. CDR3 sequence (DNA): TGTGCCAGCAGCTTACCCCTCAGGGCTCCGGAGAACACTGAAGCTTTCTTT.

The gene calls are TRBV7-6 and TRBJ2-7; TRBD2 matches at 10 bases. CDR1 and CDR2 (germline): SGHVS, FNYEAQ. Germline trimming cut 5 bases from V and 7 bases from J; bases unmatched to any gene: 8. This CDR3 comprises 14 residues. The CDR3 region is CASSPSGGSLEQYF. The CDR3 DNA reads TGTGCCAGCAGCCCTAGCGGGGGCAGCCTGGAGCAGTACTTC.

This clonotype was counted a single time. The V gene is TRBV10-3, the J gene TRBJ2-3; D gene uncertain. From germline, CDR1 is ENHRY and CDR2 SYGVKD. This CDR3 contains 14 residues. Trimming cost V 2 bases and J 0 bases, with 6 bases left between them. Written as DNA, the CDR3 is TGTGCCATCAGTGAGCCGGGTAGCACAGATACGCAGTATTTT. Translation gives CAISEPGSTDTQYF.

This sequence joins TRBV6-1 and TRBJ1-1; 7 bases fit TRBD1. CDR1 is MNHNS and CDR2 is SASEGT in the germline V gene. This CDR3 is built from 13 residues. Germline trimming cut 5 bases from V and 7 bases from J; bases unmatched to any gene: 7. CDR3 protein: CASSKQGPIEAFF. The DNA for the CDR3 is TGTGCCAGCAGTAAACAGGGGCCGATTGAAGCTTTCTTT.

The V gene is TRBV28, the J gene TRBJ2-7; either TRBD1 or TRBD2 may fit D (6 bases each). The CDR3 has 15 amino acids. Germline V gene data show CDR1 as MDHEN and CDR2 as SYDVKM. Trimming cost V 5 bases and J 2 bases, with 16 bases left between them. In DNA, the CDR3 is TGTGCCAGCAGTCTCCGGGGGCTGGGGGCCTACGAGCAGTACTTC. Amino acid sequence: CASSLRGLGAYEQYF.

The chain carries TRBV6-6 and TRBJ1-2; the D gene is possibly TRBD1 (5 bases). CDR1 is MNHNY, CDR2 SVGAGI, per germline (reference sequence). The V and J ends lost 2 bases and 4 bases respectively, with 8 bases between them. This CDR3 contains 13 residues. The CDR3 protein is CASSYPGSYGYTF. In DNA form, the CDR3 reads TGTGCCAGCAGTTACCCAGGGTCCTATGGCTACACCTTC.

This chain connects TRBV14 to TRBJ1-1; D possibly corresponds to TRBD1 (6 bases). The CDR3 sequence is 14 residues long. V lost 6 bases, J lost 3 bases, and 14 bases lay in between. CDR1 and CDR2 (germline): SGHDN, FVKESK. The CDR3 loop is CASRRTGLHTEAFF. DNA of the CDR3: TGTGCCAGCAGACGCACAGGGTTACACACTGAAGCTTTCTTT.

The rearrangement links TRBV10-1 to TRBJ2-7, with D perhaps being TRBD1 or TRBD2 (5 bases each). This CDR3 has 15 amino acids. The germline CDR1 and CDR2 sequences are WNHNN and SYGVQD (reference sequence). V gave up 0 bases and J gave up 5 bases, with 14 bases separating them. CDR3 loop: CASSESGRGTDEQYF. In DNA, the CDR3 is TGCGCCAGCAGTGAGTCGGGACGGGGAACTGACGAGCAGTACTTC.

CDR3 protein: CASSLLAVLDNEQFF. The CDR3 region has the DNA TGTGCCAGCAGTTTACTCGCGGTGCTCGACAATGAGCAGTTCTTC. The J gene is TRBJ2-1, the V gene TRBV12-3 or TRBV12-4; D is undetermined. Trimming removed 2 bases at V and 5 bases at J, with 13 bases between. CDR3 length: 15 residues.

The V and J genes are TRBV2 and TRBJ2-1; 8 positions match TRBD1. In germline, CDR1 is SNHLY, CDR2 FYNNEI. Trimming removed 5 bases from V and 4 bases from J; junction bases left unmatched: 7. The CDR3 has 15 residues. The CDR3 sequence: CASSSTGDPYNEQFF. Here the CDR3 DNA reads TGTGCCAGCAGTTCGACAGGGGACCCTTACAATGAGCAGTTCTTC. Using reference TRBV2 and TRBJ2-1 for the parts outside the CDR3, the full variable domain is EPEVTQTPSHQVTQMGQEVILRCVPISNHLYFYWYRQILGQKVEFLVSFYNNEISEKSEIFDDQFSVERPDGSNFTLKIRSTKLEDSAMYFCASSSTGDPYNEQFFGPGTRLTVL.

The sample holds a few counts of this clonotype. This chain connects TRBV6-1 to TRBJ2-5, with TRBD2 matching 8 bases. The V and J ends lost 5 bases and 5 bases, in that order; junction bases with no gene match: 7. The CDR3 is made up of 14 amino acids. Germline CDR1 is MNHNS and CDR2 is SASEGT. The CDR3 reads CASSSTSVEETQYF. Written as DNA, the CDR3 is TGTGCCAGCAGTTCGACTAGCGTCGAGGAGACCCAGTACTTC.

The chain uses TRBV11-2 and TRBJ2-5; 9 bases match TRBD1. J gave up 5 bases and V 6 bases, and 7 bases lay outside the gene matches. From germline, CDR1 is SGHAT and CDR2 FQNNGV. The CDR3 runs to 14 residues. The DNA for the CDR3 is TGTGCCAGCAGATTTACAGGGGGCATGGAGACCCAGTACTTC. This translates into CASRFTGGMETQYF.

The chain joins TRBV2 to TRBJ2-1, with D possibly TRBD2 on 5 matching bases. V was clipped by 6 bases and J by 9 bases, with 6 bases between them. CDR1 SNHLY and CDR2 FYNNEI come from the germline V gene. The CDR3 is made up of 10 amino acids. Written as DNA, the CDR3 is TGTGCCAGCAGGGGGAGTGAGCAGTTCTTC. This translates into CASRGSEQFF.

This clonotype was detected once. The rearrangement uses TRBV4-1 and TRBJ1-4; no clear D gene. The V gene's germline CDR1 is MGHRA and CDR2 YSYEKL. CDR3 size: 15 residues. Trimming removed 6 bases at V and 5 bases at J, with 16 bases between. CDR3 protein: CASSGSAQSNEKLFF. CDR3 nucleotide sequence: TGCGCCAGCAGTGGCTCAGCCCAGTCAAATGAAAAACTGTTTTTT.

The rearrangement links TRBV5-1 to TRBJ2-7; D is unresolved. Trimming shortened V by 4 bases and J by 3 bases, and 11 bases separated the two germline ends. Germline-derived CDR1 and CDR2 are SGHRS and YFSETQ. This CDR3 comprises 13 residues. The CDR3 region has the DNA TGCGCCAGCAGCCCCCCCCTCGGCTACGAGCAGTACTTC. Translation gives CASSPPLGYEQYF. Full variable domain (missing parts from reference TRBV5-1 and TRBJ2-7): KAGVTQTPRYLIKTRGQQVTLSCSPISGHRSVSWYQQTPGQGLQFLFEYFSETQRNKGNFPGRFSGRQFSNSRSEMNVSTLELGDSALYLCASSPPLGYEQYFGPGTRLTVT.